One and the same sample provided the 21 T cell receptor beta chains below, sequenced in a study of identical twins. A single record per CDR3 protein comes from TCRdb applying MiXCR to the 5' RACE reads. The sample comprises 400,000 to 550,000 distinct CDR3 sequences, less than 25% of which are singletons, and roughly 2.8% rests with the top ten. A further study also used this sample, focusing on T cells expressing NK-cell markers.

The sample taken for sequencing was CD4+ T cells sorted from blood. The receptor set was obtained from a woman younger than 30 in good health.

This chain links TRBV29-1 with TRBJ2-1; D is ambiguous. The CDR3 loop spans 13 amino acids. V was cut by 7 bases and J by 0 bases, with 10 bases left in between. CDR1 is SQVTM, CDR2 ANQGSEA, per germline. The CDR3 coding sequence is TGCAGCGAATCTGCGACCTCCTACAATGAGCAGTTCTTC. Translating gives CSESATSYNEQFF.

About this clonotype itself: A junction boundary mismatches the germline segment, possibly from a read error. The chain is built from TRBV20-1 and TRBJ2-1, with 12 bases that match TRBD2. This CDR3 is built from 14 residues. CDR1 and CDR2 from the germline V gene are DFQATT and SNEGSKA (reference sequence). CDR3 sequence: CSAETWLAGGSLVF. The CDR3 DNA is TGCAGTGCTGAGACCTGGCTAGCGGGGGGGTCCCTCGTCTTC.

Only a few counts were recorded for this clonotype. The chain couples TRBV20-1 to TRBJ2-1; 14 positions match TRBD2. CDR3 length: 16 residues. The V and J ends lost 2 bases and 5 bases, in that order; junction bases with no gene match: 5. Germline V gives CDR1 DFQATT, CDR2 SNEGSKA (reference sequence). The DNA of the CDR3 is TGCAGTGCTAGACCTTCGACTAGCGGGAGGGACAATGAGCAGTTCTTC. Translated: CSARPSTSGRDNEQFF.

This clonotype appeared a few times. The gene calls are TRBV7-2 and TRBJ2-2, with 8 bases identical to TRBD2. Germline-derived CDR1 and CDR2 are SGHTA and FQGNSA. This CDR3 has 15 amino acids. The J segment lost 5 bases and the V segment lost 3 bases, leaving 5 bases of the junction unmatched. CDR3 DNA: TGTGCCAGCAGCTTCGGAGCGGGAGTGACCGGGGAGCTGTTTTTT. Protein: CASSFGAGVTGELFF.

In this sample, this clonotype turned up a few times. The chain has TRBV10-3 and TRBJ1-1; unclear D gene. The V and J ends lost 3 bases and 2 bases respectively, with 13 bases between them. Germline assignment: CDR1 ENHRY and CDR2 SYGVKD. This CDR3 region has 15 residues. CDR3 coding DNA: TGTGCCATCAGTGAAGGAGCGGGGAGAAACACTGAAGCTTTCTTT. It yields the protein CAISEGAGRNTEAFF.

This clonotype was observed a few times. The CDR3 coding sequence is TGTGCCAGCCAGGGACTAGCGGGGAACTACAATGAGCAGTTCTTC. Amino acid sequence: CASQGLAGNYNEQFF. The rearrangement links TRBV11-2 to TRBJ2-1, with 13 bases that match TRBD2. CDR1 SGHAT and CDR2 FQNNGV come from the germline V gene. The trim removed 8 bases at V and 3 bases at J, leaving 4 bases unmatched. The CDR3 extends over 15 amino acids.

The gene calls are TRBV7-2 and TRBJ2-3, with D perhaps matching TRBD1 (5 bases). Trimming removed 4 bases from V and 0 bases from J, with 11 bases in between. This CDR3 spans 15 amino acids. Germline V gene data show CDR1 as SGHTA and CDR2 as FQGNSA. CDR3 in amino acids: CASSSSRVSTDTQYF. The CDR3 nucleotides are TGTGCCAGCAGCTCAAGCAGGGTGAGCACAGATACGCAGTATTTT.

This clonotype has just a few counts. The chain combines TRBV6-5 with TRBJ2-6; no clear D gene. Germline V gene lookup returns CDR1 MNHEY and CDR2 SVGAGI. The germline V and J ends were trimmed by 0 bases and 1 base, with 16 bases remaining between them. The CDR3 contains 19 residues. CDR3 loop: CASSYSPTELVSGANVLTF. In DNA, the CDR3 is TGTGCCAGCAGTTACTCTCCCACGGAGTTGGTTTCTGGGGCCAACGTCCTGACTTTC.

This clonotype was detected ten times or more. This sequence joins TRBV5-1 and TRBJ1-2; D gene unclear. The CDR3 runs 16 residues. V lost 0 bases and J lost 3, with 15 bases in between. Germline lookup yields CDR1 SGHRS and CDR2 YFSETQ. The CDR3 nucleotides are TGCGCCAGCAGCTTGGAAACGGGTGTCGGGGACTATGGCTACACCTTC. Protein: CASSLETGVGDYGYTF.

In its sample, this clonotype was seen a few times. The V and J genes are TRBV12-3 or TRBV12-4 and TRBJ2-5; TRBD1 is a possible D gene (6 bases). The CDR3 loop spans 12 amino acids. V lost 6 bases to trimming and J lost 6 bases, with 11 bases between them. CDR3 amino acids: CASRNREQTQYF. CDR3 DNA sequence: TGTGCCAGCAGAAACAGGGAACAGACCCAGTACTTC.

This clonotype was picked up a small number of times. The chain has TRBV20-1 and TRBJ1-1, with 7 nucleotides matching TRBD1. The germline CDR1 and CDR2 sequences are DFQATT and SNEGSKA (reference sequence). CDR3 length: 13 amino acids. Trimming at V came to 7 bases and at J to 5 bases, leaving 10 bases not matched to a gene. The CDR3 sequence: CSVWDSYTTEAFF. CDR3 DNA: TGCAGTGTATGGGACAGTTATACGACTGAAGCTTTCTTT.

This clonotype has only a few counts. The V call is TRBV14, the J call TRBJ2-7; no reliable D call. The CDR3 contains 14 residues. V gave up 4 bases and J gave up 5 bases, with 15 bases separating them. The germline CDR1 and CDR2 sequences are SGHDN and FVKESK. CDR3 nucleotide sequence: TGTGCCAGCAGCCCCCAGCCCGAGTACAACGAGCAGTACTTC. Protein: CASSPQPEYNEQYF.

CDR3 coding DNA: TGCGCCAGCAGCCATTCCTGGGCACTACGGACCGGGGAGCTGTTTTTT. Encoded protein: CASSHSWALRTGELFF. This chain connects TRBV5-1 to TRBJ2-2; D is unresolved. V gave up 4 bases and J gave up 5 bases, with 18 bases separating them. CDR1 and CDR2 (germline): SGHRS, YFSETQ. The CDR3 spans 16 residues.

This clonotype has a handful of counts. The chain is built from TRBV20-1 and TRBJ2-3; 8 positions agree with TRBD2. V lost 5 bases, J lost 2 bases, and 6 bases stayed unmatched. The germline CDR1 and CDR2 sequences are DFQATT and SNEGSKA (reference sequence). CDR3 size: 14 residues. The CDR3 loop reads CSASVAGPTDTQYF. CDR3 sequence (DNA): TGCAGTGCTTCCGTAGCGGGACCCACAGATACGCAGTATTTT.

J is TRBJ2-5 and V is TRBV7-2; no definite D call. Germline CDR1 SGHTA, CDR2 FQGNSA. This CDR3 is built from 13 residues. Between the trimmed V and J ends, which lost 2 bases and 4 bases, there was a span of 8 bases. The CDR3 DNA follows: TGTGCCAGCAGCTTATTCGTCGTAGAGACCCAGTACTTC. Its translation is CASSLFVVETQYF.

A few counts support this clonotype. The chain joins TRBV6-2 or TRBV6-3 to TRBJ1-2; a weak D match, TRBD1 (6 bases). The CDR3 runs 12 residues. In germline, CDR1 is MNHEY, CDR2 SVGEGT. The ends were cut back, 7 bases at V and 6 bases at J, with 12 bases in the middle. DNA for the CDR3: TGTGCCAGCACCTCCCGGACAGATGGCTACACCTTC. As protein: CASTSRTDGYTF.

The chain links TRBV9 to TRBJ2-1; D uncertain. V was cut by 0 bases and J by 6 bases, with 10 bases left in between. CDR1 and CDR2 from the germline V gene are SGDLS and YYNGEE. The CDR3 length is 14 residues. CDR3 amino acids: CASSVVGGSNEQFF. The CDR3 DNA sequence: TGTGCCAGCAGCGTAGTAGGTGGAAGCAATGAGCAGTTCTTC.

This clonotype was counted ten times or more. The chain employs TRBV12-3 or TRBV12-4 and TRBJ2-5; D remains ambiguous. Deletions cut 6 bases from V and 5 bases from J, with 7 bases between. The CDR3 runs 11 residues. The CDR3 coding sequence is TGTGCCAGCAGCTCCTTGGAGACCCAGTACTTC. Amino acids: CASSSLETQYF.

There are many counts of this clonotype. This chain links TRBV10-3 with TRBJ2-7; 7 bases agree with TRBD1. V gave up 4 bases and J gave up 4 bases; unmatched junction bases: 4. Germline-derived CDR1 and CDR2 are ENHRY and SYGVKD. The CDR3 loop spans 13 amino acids. CDR3 protein: CAISVQGMYEQYF. The CDR3 nucleotides read TGTGCCATCAGTGTACAGGGGATGTACGAGCAGTACTTC.

This clonotype has more than one count but fewer than ten. The V call is TRBV10-1, the J call TRBJ2-3, with 10 nucleotides matching TRBD1. V dropped 9 bases and J dropped 3; count of bases not matched to a gene: 3. The germline CDR1 and CDR2 sequences are WNHNN and SYGVQD (reference sequence). This CDR3 is 13 amino acids long. The CDR3 region has the DNA TGCGCCAGTGGGACAGGGGCAACAGATACGCAGTATTTT. This translates into CASGTGATDTQYF.

The chain is built from TRBV20-1 and TRBJ2-5, with a possible D match to TRBD1 (6 bases). Trimming cost V 2 bases and J 3 bases, with 7 bases left between them. CDR1 is DFQATT, CDR2 SNEGSKA, per germline (reference sequence). The CDR3 runs 12 residues. CDR3 region: CSARKGEETQYF. The CDR3 DNA sequence: TGCAGTGCTAGAAAGGGGGAAGAGACCCAGTACTTC.